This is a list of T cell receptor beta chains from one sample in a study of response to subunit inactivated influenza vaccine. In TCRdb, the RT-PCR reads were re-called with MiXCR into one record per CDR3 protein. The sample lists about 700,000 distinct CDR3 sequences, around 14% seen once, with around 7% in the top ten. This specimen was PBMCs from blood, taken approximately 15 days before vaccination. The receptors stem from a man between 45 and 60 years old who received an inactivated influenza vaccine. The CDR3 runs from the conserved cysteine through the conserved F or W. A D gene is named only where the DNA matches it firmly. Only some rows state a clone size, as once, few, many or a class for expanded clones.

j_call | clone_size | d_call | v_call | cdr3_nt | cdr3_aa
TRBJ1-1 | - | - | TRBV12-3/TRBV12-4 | TGTGCCAGCAGTTTATCATTTGACTGGAACACTGAAGCTTTCTTT | CASSLSFDWNTEAFF
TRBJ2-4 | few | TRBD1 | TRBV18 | TGTGCCAGCTCACCAAGACCGGGACAGGGTAAAAACATTCAGTACTTC | CASSPRPGQGKNIQYF
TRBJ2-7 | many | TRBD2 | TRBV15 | TGTGCCACCAGCACCCTAGCGGGAGGGTTCTACGAGCAGTACTTC | CATSTLAGGFYEQYF
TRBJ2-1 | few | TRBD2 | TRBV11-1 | TGTGCCAGCAGCTCCAGACTAGCGGCTAACAATGAGCAGTTCTTC | CASSSRLAANNEQFF
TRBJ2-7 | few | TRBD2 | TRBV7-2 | TGTGCCAGCAGCTCAGAGGTTAGCGGGAGCTCCGAGCAGTACTTC | CASSSEVSGSSEQYF
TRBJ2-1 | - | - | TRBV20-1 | TGCAGTGCTAGAGTAGTGGGACGGGAGTACAATGAGCAGTTCTTC | CSARVVGREYNEQFF
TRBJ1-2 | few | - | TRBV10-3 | TGTGCCATCAGTGAGGGTTTCAGAAACTATGGCTACACCTTC | CAISEGFRNYGYTF
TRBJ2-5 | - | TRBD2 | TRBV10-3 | TGTGCCATCAGTACTAGCGGGGGGACTAAAGAGACCCAGTACTTC | CAISTSGGTKETQYF
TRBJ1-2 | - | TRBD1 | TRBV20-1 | TGCAGTGCCCTAACAGGGGGCGATGGCTACACCTTC | CSALTGGDGYTF
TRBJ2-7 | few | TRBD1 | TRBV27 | TGTGCCAGCAGTCTAACGGACAGGGGCTCCCACGAGCAGTACTTC | CASSLTDRGSHEQYF
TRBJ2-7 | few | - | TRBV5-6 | TGTGCCAGCAGCTTGGCGACGGGTGAGCAGTACTTC | CASSLATGEQYF
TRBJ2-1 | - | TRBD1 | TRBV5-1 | TGCGCCAGCAGCTCCTCCGGGACAGGGGGCAATGAGCAGTTCTTC | CASSSSGTGGNEQFF
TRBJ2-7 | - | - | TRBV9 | TGTGCCAGCAGCGTAGATTGGACTACATACGAGCAGTACTTC | CASSVDWTTYEQYF
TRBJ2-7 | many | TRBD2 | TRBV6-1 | TGTGCCAGCAGGCCACGAAGACGGACTAGCGGGTTGAGCTCCTACGAGCAGTACTTC | CASRPRRRTSGLSSYEQYF
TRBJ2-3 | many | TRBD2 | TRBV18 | TGTGCCAGCTCACCAAGAGCGGGGAGCACAGATACGCAGTATTTT | CASSPRAGSTDTQYF
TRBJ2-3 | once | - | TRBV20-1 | TGCAGTGCTATAGGGGGACACGACCAGTCTACGCAGTATTTT | CSAIGGHDQSTQYF
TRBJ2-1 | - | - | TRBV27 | TGTGCCAGCAGTCCAATCAACCCCGAGAGTACCAATGAGCAGTTCTTC | CASSPINPESTNEQFF
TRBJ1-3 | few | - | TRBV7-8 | TGTGCCAGCAGCTTAAACAGGGTACCCTCTGGAAACACCATATATTTT | CASSLNRVPSGNTIYF
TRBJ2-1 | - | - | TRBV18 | TGTGCCAGCTCACCACCGTTGGAGGGGGGGCGGGGTGAGCAGTTCTTC | CASSPPLEGGRGEQFF
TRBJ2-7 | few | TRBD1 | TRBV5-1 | TGCGCCAGCAGCTTTCGACAGGGCAGCGACGAGCAGTACTTC | CASSFRQGSDEQYF
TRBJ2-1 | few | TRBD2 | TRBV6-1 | TGTGCCAGCACCCAGGGAGGGTCATATTCTGGGGAGCAGTTCTTC | CASTQGGSYSGEQFF
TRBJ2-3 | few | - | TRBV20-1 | TGCAGCTTTGAGGGGGGAGTGGCAGATACGCAGTATTTT | CSFEGGVADTQYF
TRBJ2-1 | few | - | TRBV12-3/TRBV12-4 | TGTGCCAGCAGCAATGCCCGGGTTGGTGAGCAGTTCTTC | CASSNARVGEQFF
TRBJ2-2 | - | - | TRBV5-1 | TGCGCCAGCAGCTTGAATGGGCACAGCGGGGAGCTGTTTTTT | CASSLNGHSGELFF
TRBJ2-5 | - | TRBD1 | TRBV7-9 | TGTGCCAGCAGCTCCCCCACAGGGGAAGAGACCCAGTACTTC | CASSSPTGEETQYF
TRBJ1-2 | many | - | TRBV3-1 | TGTGCCAGCAGCCAAGGGCCCAGCTACTATGGCTACACCTTC | CASSQGPSYYGYTF
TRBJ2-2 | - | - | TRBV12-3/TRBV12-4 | TGTGCCAGCAGTTTAAACGGAGTCGGGGAGCTGTTTTTT | CASSLNGVGELFF